The sample holds many counts of the clone carrying this TCR beta chain. The antigen is not known. These data belong to a study of identical twins. The study's findings and limits: Conclusions leaned on cross-sectional statistical analysis and did not track the same donors over time. An excess of low generation probability was shown by twin-shared out-of-frame alpha sequences.

A universal primer site was incorporated via template switching, and the cDNA contained unique molecular identifiers. TCRdb reprocessed the 5' RACE reads with MiXCR, giving one entry per CDR3 protein. Found here are some 250,000 distinct CDR3 sequences, roughly 12% of them singletons; the top ten hold about 3.9%. V was pared by 6 bases and J by 1 base, with 8 bases of the junction left unmatched. There are 16 residues in the CDR3. Another study also made use of these data, one on yellow fever vaccine responses in identical twins.

The TCR sequence derives from a woman aged 18-29 years in good health. The sequencing input was memory (CD45RO+) T cells sorted from blood. V and J are TRBV12-3 or TRBV12-4 and TRBJ1-2; the match to TRBD1 covers 10 bases. CDR3 nucleotide sequence: TGTGCCAGCAGATCAAAGACAGGGGGCGATAACTATGGCTACACCTTC. As protein: CASRSKTGGDNYGYTF.